The 31 T cell receptor beta chains given below trace back to one sample, sequenced in a study of T-cell reconstitution after alpha-beta-depleted transplantation in children. The TCRbeta library incorporated unique molecular identifiers. TCRdb independently ran MiXCR on the PCR reads; one entry per CDR3 protein. This sample has hundreds of thousands of distinct CDR3 sequences; 17% occur once, and the top ten carry 35% to 50%. The sample consisted of PBMCs, mostly from graft donor cells, taken 360 days after TCRalphabeta/CD19-depleted stem cell transplant. These TCRs come from a male patient between 2 and 10 years old who had a stem cell transplant for acute lymphoblastic leukemia, so the T cells may come from the graft donor.

The chain combines TRBV7-2 with TRBJ2-7, with TRBD2 identical over 8 bases. The CDR3 spans 15 residues. The trim removed 2 bases at V and 2 bases at J, leaving 5 bases unmatched. Germline V gene lookup returns CDR1 SGHTA and CDR2 FQGNSA. The CDR3 DNA reads as TGTGCCAGCAGCTTACAAGCGGGAGCCGCCTACGAGCAGTACTTC. It yields the protein CASSLQAGAAYEQYF. The entire variable domain, with the rest obtained from reference TRBV7-2 and TRBJ2-7, is as follows: GAGVSQSPSNKVTEKGKDVELRCDPISGHTALYWYRQSLGQGLEFLIYFQGNSAPDKSGLPSDRFSAERTGGSVSTLTIQRTQQEDSAVYLCASSLQAGAAYEQYFGPGTRLTVT.

The chain has TRBV7-9 and TRBJ2-1; D gene unclear. Germline V gives CDR1 SEHNR, CDR2 FQNEAQ (reference sequence). V gave up 9 bases and J gave up 6 bases, with 15 bases separating them. The CDR3 runs 13 residues. The CDR3 nucleotides are TGTGCCAGATCGATGGCCTCGCCCAATGAGCAGTTCTTC. Translation: CARSMASPNEQFF. The full variable domain, completed using reference TRBV7-9 and TRBJ2-1, is DTGVSQNPRHKITKRGQNVTFRCDPISEHNRLYWYRQTLGQGPEFLTYFQNEAQLEKSRLLSDRFSAERPKGSFSTLEIQRTEQGDSAMYLCARSMASPNEQFFGPGTRLTVL.

V gene TRBV5-6 combines with J gene TRBJ1-2; TRBD1 matches at 9 bases. This CDR3 contains 14 residues. V shed 5 bases and J 7 bases; nucleotides not matched to a gene: 9. The germline gives CDR1 SGHDT, CDR2 YYEEEE. CDR3 protein: CASRRDRVGGGYTF. The CDR3 region has the DNA TGTGCCAGCAGGCGGGACAGGGTAGGAGGTGGCTACACCTTC.

This clonotype was observed a few times. The rearrangement uses TRBV12-3 or TRBV12-4 and TRBJ2-1; D is possibly TRBD2 (6 bases). This CDR3 is built from 16 residues. The V gene lost 5 bases and the J gene lost 0 bases, with 14 bases spanning the gap. The CDR3 DNA sequence: TGTGCCAGCAGTCCCCGTGGAGGGCTCTCCTACAATGAGCAGTTCTTC. Protein: CASSPRGGLSYNEQFF.

The chain links TRBV20-1 to TRBJ1-2; D is ambiguous. Germline V gives CDR1 DFQATT, CDR2 SNEGSKA (reference sequence). The CDR3 extends over 12 amino acids. V dropped 3 bases and J dropped 4 bases, with 9 bases sitting between them. The CDR3 DNA follows: TGCAGTGCTAGGGAACCCCTCTATGGCTACACCTTC. This sequence encodes CSAREPLYGYTF.

The sample holds many counts of this clonotype. V gene TRBV4-2 combines with J gene TRBJ2-3, with a possible D match to TRBD1 (6 bases). The V end lost 8 bases, the J end lost 0 bases, and 12 bases lay between the germline ends. This CDR3 is built from 14 residues. Germline CDR1 and CDR2: LGHNA and YNFKEQ. The chain's CDR3 is CASGGTSSTDTQYF. CDR3 DNA sequence: TGTGCCAGCGGGGGCACATCTAGCACAGATACGCAGTATTTT.

The rearrangement links TRBV27 to TRBJ2-3; no definite D call. The CDR3 length is 12 residues. Looked up from germline, CDR1 is MNHEY and CDR2 is SMNVEV (reference sequence). Trimming left V 6 bases short and J 2 bases short, with 6 bases between. The CDR3 DNA follows: TGTGCCAGCAGGGCCCCCACAGATACGCAGTATTTT. Protein product: CASRAPTDTQYF.

This clonotype was counted at least ten times. The chain links TRBV27 to TRBJ1-6, with D possibly being TRBD1 (6 bases). The CDR3 contains 19 residues. The ends were cut back, 4 bases at V and 0 bases at J, with 19 bases in the middle. Germline CDR1 and CDR2: MNHEY and SMNVEV (reference sequence). The DNA for the CDR3 is TGTGCCAGCAGTTCTACAGGGATAAGTAGGAGCTCCTATAATTCACCCCTCCACTTT. It is translated as CASSSTGISRSSYNSPLHF.

This clonotype was seen only a few times. The chain recombines TRBV5-1 with TRBJ1-2, with 12 bases identical to TRBD1. CDR1 SGHRS and CDR2 YFSETQ come from the germline V gene. This CDR3 region has 17 residues. The trim removed 4 bases at V and 4 bases at J, leaving 11 bases unmatched. The CDR3: CASSAEGQGASGYGYTF. CDR3 DNA: TGCGCCAGCAGCGCGGAGGGACAGGGGGCGTCCGGCTATGGCTACACCTTC.

The chain combines TRBV28 with TRBJ2-1; tentatively, D is TRBD1 (6 bases). Per the germline V gene, CDR1 is MDHEN and CDR2 is SYDVKM. There are 11 residues in the CDR3. V was trimmed by 1 base and J by 16 bases, leaving 11 bases between them. CDR3 protein: CASSLYRVEFF. The CDR3, as DNA: TGTGCCAGCAGTTTATACAGGGTTGAATTCTTC. Using reference TRBV28 and TRBJ2-1 for the parts outside the CDR3, the full variable domain is DVKVTQSSRYLVKRTGEKVFLECVQDMDHENMFWYRQDPGLGLRLIYFSYDVKMKEKGDIPEGYSVSREKKERFSLILESASTNQTSMYLCASSLYRVEFFGPGTRLTVL.

The V gene is TRBV29-1, the J gene TRBJ1-1; D gene uncertain. The CDR3 sequence is 13 residues long. The V gene's germline CDR1 is SQVTM and CDR2 ANQGSEA. V lost 6 bases, J lost 6 bases, and 17 bases lay in between. The CDR3 loop reads CSVRTGLGPEAFF. For the CDR3, the DNA is TGCAGCGTCCGAACGGGCCTTGGTCCTGAAGCTTTCTTT.

This clonotype was counted only a few times. One end of the junction varies from germline; a read error may be responsible. The V gene is TRBV7-7, the J gene TRBJ2-3; 9 nucleotides match TRBD1. This CDR3 spans 15 amino acids. The germline CDR1 and CDR2 sequences are SSHAT and FNYEAQ (reference sequence). The CDR3 DNA sequence: TGTGCTAGCAGCCAGACAGGGGGATTTACAGATACGCAGTATTTT. It encodes CASSQTGGFTDTQYF.

This clonotype was detected only a few times. This chain links TRBV20-1 with TRBJ2-4; 8 nucleotides line up with TRBD1. Germline-derived CDR1 and CDR2 are DFQATT and SNEGSKA (reference sequence). The length of the CDR3 is 16 residues. Unmatched junction bases numbered 9, after V lost 3 bases and J lost 2 bases. The CDR3 here is CSARITGGRTKNIQYF. As DNA, the CDR3 is TGCAGTGCTAGGATCACAGGGGGTAGGACCAAAAACATTCAGTACTTC.

A note on this clonotype: This may come from a read error, since a much larger clone is one base off. V usage is TRBV5-1 and J usage is TRBJ2-7, with unresolved D. CDR3 length: 15 amino acids. Germline CDR1 reads SGHRS; CDR2 reads YFSETQ. CDR3 DNA: TGCGCCACCAGCCCTGGCCCAGAAGGGATTTTGGAGCAGTACTTC. This sequence encodes CATSPGPEGILEQYF.

The chain uses TRBV24-1 and TRBJ2-1; TRBD1 matches 7 bases. The trim removed 5 bases at V and 8 bases at J, leaving 5 bases unmatched. The CDR3 contains 13 residues. From germline, CDR1 is KGHDR and CDR2 SFDVKD. The CDR3 DNA reads TGTGCCACCAGTGGGGCAGGGGGTGATGAGCAGTTCTTC. This codes for CATSGAGGDEQFF.

Ten or more counts support this clonotype. The chain carries TRBV20-1 and TRBJ2-1; TRBD2 matches at 8 bases. V was clipped by 6 bases and J by 4 bases; unmatched bases: 8. The CDR3 covers 14 residues. From germline, CDR1 is DFQATT and CDR2 SNEGSKA (reference sequence). The CDR3 bases are TGCAGTGCCCCCACAGCGGGGGTTTACAATGAGCAGTTCTTC. As protein: CSAPTAGVYNEQFF.

This clonotype occurred many times. The chain couples TRBV7-8 to TRBJ2-7; no firm D call. Trimming left V 1 base short and J 6 bases short, with 4 bases between. The germline CDR1 and CDR2 sequences are SGHVS and FQNEAQ. The CDR3 extends over 11 amino acids. CDR3 DNA sequence: TGTGCCAGCAGCTTAGTGGGCGAGCAGTACTTC. Its protein product is CASSLVGEQYF.

This clonotype was counted between two and nine times. The CDR3 DNA reads TGTGCCAGCAGTCCTGACAGGGAGCAGTACTTC. Residues: CASSPDREQYF. J is TRBJ2-7 and V is TRBV12-3 or TRBV12-4; D possibly corresponds to TRBD1 (6 bases). This CDR3 is built from 11 residues. V was cut by 5 bases and J by 7 bases, with 9 bases left in between.

Only a few counts were recorded for this clonotype. The V call is TRBV7-9, the J call TRBJ2-1; D possibly corresponds to TRBD2 (6 bases). V was trimmed by 3 bases and J by 5 bases, leaving 14 bases between them. Germline lookup yields CDR1 SEHNR and CDR2 FQNEAQ (reference sequence). The CDR3 spans 15 residues. The CDR3, as DNA: TGTGCCAGCAGCTTTTGGAGGGATCGCGACAATGAGCAGTTCTTC. This gives the protein CASSFWRDRDNEQFF.

The CDR3 loop reads CASSTDRVGTGELFF. CDR3 nucleotides: TGTGCCAGCAGTACCGACAGGGTGGGCACCGGGGAGCTGTTTTTT. The chain links TRBV28 to TRBJ2-2; 7 bases agree with TRBD1. V lost 5 bases to trimming and J lost 4 bases; unmatched junction nucleotides: 7. Germline V gene lookup returns CDR1 MDHEN and CDR2 SYDVKM. CDR3 size: 15 residues.

This clonotype has more than one count but fewer than ten. The chain is built from TRBV5-5 and TRBJ2-7; D remains ambiguous. Between the trimmed V and J ends, which lost 0 bases and 2 bases, there was a span of 12 bases. In germline, CDR1 is SGHKS, CDR2 YYEKEE (reference sequence). The CDR3 totals 15 residues. The CDR3 DNA follows: TGTGCCAGCAGCTTGGGGACCTACGTAGCCTACGAGCAGTACTTC. It yields the protein CASSLGTYVAYEQYF.

The chain joins TRBV28 to TRBJ1-4, with D unresolved. The V end was cut by 5 bases, the J end by 4 bases, with 5 bases between. Germline CDR1 and CDR2: MDHEN and SYDVKM. The CDR3 totals 12 residues. DNA of the CDR3: TGTGCCAGCAGTGGCCTTAATGAAAAACTGTTTTTT. Amino acids: CASSGLNEKLFF.

This chain connects TRBV7-9 to TRBJ2-1, with D perhaps matching TRBD2 (5 bases). Germline-derived CDR1 and CDR2 are SEHNR and FQNEAQ (reference sequence). V lost 1 base and J lost 0, with 10 bases in between. The CDR3 sequence is 16 residues long. The DNA for the CDR3 is TGTGCCAGCAGCTTAGGTGTGGGGAGCTCCTACAATGAGCAGTTCTTC. It specifies CASSLGVGSSYNEQFF.

In this sample, this clonotype turned up a few times. The CDR3 spells CASSEGLQETQYF. The DNA of the CDR3 is TGCGCCAGCAGCGAAGGGTTACAAGAGACCCAGTACTTC. V and J are TRBV10-2 and TRBJ2-5; no definite D call. The CDR3 totals 13 residues. From germline, CDR1 is WSHSY and CDR2 SAAADI. V was cut by 6 bases and J by 2 bases, with 10 bases left in between.

V gene TRBV11-2 combines with J gene TRBJ2-5, with TRBD2 matching over 9 bases. J was trimmed by 5 bases and V by 5 bases; bases with no gene match: 9. The CDR3 sequence is 15 residues long. Germline values: CDR1 SGHAT, CDR2 FQNNGV. The CDR3 sequence is CASSTGTSRWETQYF. In DNA, the CDR3 is TGTGCCAGCAGCACGGGGACTAGCAGATGGGAGACCCAGTACTTC.

This clonotype was seen just once. As DNA, the CDR3 is TGTGCCAGTAGTAGGACCGGGCGAAGTAGCGGGATTCGCGAGCAGTACTTC. Translating gives CASSRTGRSSGIREQYF. The chain carries TRBV19 and TRBJ2-7, with 8 bases matching TRBD2. The CDR3 has 17 residues. Germline CDR1 reads LNHDA; CDR2 reads SQIVND (reference sequence). V shed 4 bases and J 6 bases; nucleotides not matched to a gene: 17.

The table lists this clonotype with a few counts. This chain connects TRBV30 to TRBJ1-1; no reliable D call. The CDR3 totals 15 residues. Germline V gene sequence: CDR1 GTSNPN, CDR2 SVGIG (reference sequence). V was clipped by 3 bases and J by 0 bases, with 14 bases between them. This CDR3 is CAWRPLRLMNTEAFF. The CDR3 coding sequence is TGTGCCTGGAGGCCATTACGCCTTATGAACACTGAAGCTTTCTTT.

This clonotype came up a few times. V gene TRBV4-2 combines with J gene TRBJ2-5; maybe TRBD2 (6 bases). The CDR3 has 18 residues. Trimming took off 1 base at V and 1 base at J, with 19 bases between the two ends. Germline CDR1 is LGHNA and CDR2 is YNFKEQ. This CDR3 is CASSQVRGVGAGQETQYF. CDR3 nucleotide sequence: TGTGCCAGCAGCCAAGTACGAGGGGTTGGAGCGGGCCAAGAGACCCAGTACTTC.

This clonotype came up a few times. The J gene is TRBJ2-6, the V gene TRBV5-1; possibly TRBD1 or TRBD2 for D (5 bases each). This CDR3 has 14 residues. Between the trimmed V and J ends, which lost 4 bases and 3 bases, there was a span of 8 bases. From germline, CDR1 is SGHRS and CDR2 YFSETQ. The DNA for the CDR3 is TGCGCCAGCAGCGGGGCGGGTGGGGCCAACGTCCTGACTTTC. This sequence encodes CASSGAGGANVLTF.

This clonotype has a count of ten or more. The chain has TRBV25-1 and TRBJ2-1; 7 bases align to TRBD2. This CDR3 is built from 19 residues. V dropped 3 bases and J dropped 8; count of bases not matched to a gene: 22. Germline V gives CDR1 MGHDK, CDR2 SYGVNS. In DNA form, the CDR3 reads TGTGCCAGCAGTGATCCAGGATACTGGGGATCAAAGGCGGGGGATGAGCAGTTCTTC. This codes for CASSDPGYWGSKAGDEQFF.

In its sample, this clonotype was seen a few times. The chain links TRBV21-1 to TRBJ2-7; no DNA check was done on the table's D call, TRBD1. TRBV21-1 is assigned pseudogene status. The CDR3 spans 17 residues. CDR3 coding DNA: TGTGCCAGCAGCAACCGAAAGGACAGCGACAACTCCTACGAGCAGTACTTC. It yields the protein CASSNRKDSDNSYEQYF.